These 10 T cell receptor beta chains originate from one sample sequenced in a study of cytomegalovirus exposure and HLA in healthy donors. Method: immunoSEQ multiplex PCR; TCRdb's copy keeps in-frame clones and lacks some. The sample contains about 130,000 clones, approximately 90% of which appear only once. Sequencing was done on a sample of PBMCs. These receptor sequences come from a woman younger than 45 in good health and CMV-seropositive.

This sequence joins TRBV19 and TRBJ2-3, with TRBD1 identical over 7 bases. Trimming took 5 bases from V and 2 from J; bases not matched to a gene: 7. Looked up from germline, CDR1 is LNHDA and CDR2 is SQIVND (reference sequence). This CDR3 is 15 amino acids long. In nucleotides, the CDR3 is TGTGCCAGTAGTGTCGAACAGGGGATCACAGATACGCAGTATTTT. It translates to CASSVEQGITDTQYF.

The V and J genes are TRBV15 and TRBJ2-3, with D uncertain. The V and J ends lost 6 bases and 0 bases respectively, with 4 bases between them. The length of the CDR3 is 12 residues. Germline lookup yields CDR1 LNHNV and CDR2 YYDKDF (reference sequence). DNA of the CDR3: TGTGCCACCAGTCCGAGCACAGATACGCAGTATTTT. It specifies CATSPSTDTQYF.

The genes are TRBV5-1 and TRBJ2-7; 7 nucleotides line up with TRBD1. Trimming cost V 4 bases and J 0 bases; bases outside gene matches: 7. CDR3 length equals 15 residues. In germline, CDR1 is SGHRS, CDR2 YFSETQ. The CDR3 protein is CASSREGASSYEQYF. The CDR3 nucleotides are TGCGCCAGCAGCCGAGAGGGGGCCAGCTCCTACGAGCAGTACTTC.

The V call is TRBV19, the J call TRBJ1-5, with D unclear. The CDR3 contains 13 residues. The V gene lost 3 bases and the J gene lost 7 bases, with 10 bases spanning the gap. Germline V gene sequence: CDR1 LNHDA, CDR2 SQIVND (reference sequence). This CDR3 reads CASSIGWRQPQHF. In DNA, the CDR3 is TGTGCCAGTAGTATCGGCTGGAGGCAGCCCCAGCATTTT.

This clone was detected a few times. CDR3 sequence: CASSDGTASYGYTF. The CDR3 region has the DNA TGTGCCAGCAGCGACGGGACAGCATCCTATGGCTACACCTTC. The chain combines TRBV5-6 with TRBJ1-2, with 7 bases identical to TRBD1. This CDR3 contains 14 residues. Germline V gene data show CDR1 as SGHDT and CDR2 as YYEEEE. After removal of 4 bases from V and 4 bases from J, the junction contained 7 bases not matched to a gene. The whole variable domain, filled in from reference TRBV5-6 and TRBJ1-2, reads DAGVTQSPTHLIKTRGQQVTLRCSPKSGHDTVSWYQQALGQGPQFIFQYYEEEERQRGNFPDRFSGHQFPNYSSELNVNALLLGDSALYLCASSDGTASYGYTFGSGTRLTVV.

This chain links TRBV15 with TRBJ2-5, with TRBD1 as a possible D gene (6 bases). CDR3 length: 17 residues. V was cut by 4 bases and J by 4 bases, with 22 bases left in between. Looked up from germline, CDR1 is LNHNV and CDR2 is YYDKDF (reference sequence). Written as DNA, the CDR3 is TGTGCCACCAGCAAACCTTTCGGAGTGACAGGAGGAGAGACCCAGTACTTC. This codes for CATSKPFGVTGGETQYF.

The rearrangement joins TRBV28 to TRBJ2-3; D may be TRBD2 (5 bases). The CDR3 length is 12 residues. In germline, CDR1 is MDHEN, CDR2 SYDVKM. V shed 6 bases and J shed 6 bases, with 10 bases lying between them. The CDR3 DNA is TGTGCCAGCAGACCGACTACTGATACGCAGTATTTT. This encodes CASRPTTDTQYF.

The V call is TRBV6-1, the J call TRBJ2-7, with no clear D. From germline, CDR1 is MNHNS and CDR2 SASEGT. The CDR3 extends over 13 amino acids. V lost 2 bases to trimming and J lost 3 bases, with 8 bases between them. CDR3 DNA: TGTGCCAGCAGTGAAACTCGAGACTACGAGCAGTACTTC. Protein product: CASSETRDYEQYF.

The V call is TRBV2, the J call TRBJ2-3; a weak D match, TRBD1 (5 bases). Deletions cut 5 bases from V and 2 bases from J, with 11 bases between. CDR1 and CDR2 (germline): SNHLY, FYNNEI. The CDR3 has 14 residues. The chain's CDR3 is CASSFGQATDTQYF. The CDR3 region has the DNA TGTGCCAGCAGTTTCGGACAAGCCACAGATACGCAGTATTTT. The variable domain in full, completed from reference TRBV2 and TRBJ2-3, reads EPEVTQTPSHQVTQMGQEVILRCVPISNHLYFYWYRQILGQKVEFLVSFYNNEISEKSEIFDDQFSVERPDGSNFTLKIRSTKLEDSAMYFCASSFGQATDTQYFGPGTRLTVL.

The chain links TRBV29-1 to TRBJ2-5; 9 nucleotides agree with TRBD1. Germline values: CDR1 SQVTM, CDR2 ANQGSEA. J lost 5 bases, V lost 7 bases, and 8 bases had no gene match. The CDR3 is 13 amino acids. This CDR3 is CSGLGQGGETQYF. The DNA for the CDR3 is TGCAGCGGATTGGGACAGGGTGGCGAGACCCAGTACTTC.